This TCR beta chain comes out of a study of cytomegalovirus exposure and HLA in healthy donors. The CDR3 spans 17 residues. CDR1 and CDR2 from the germline V gene are MNHNS and SASEGT. Trimming took off 4 bases at V and 0 bases at J, with 19 bases between the two ends. The PCR made use of 60 Vbeta and 13 Jbeta primers. Sequencing used immunoSEQ multiplex PCR; TCRdb keeps in-frame clones, though not all of them. The table lists 110,000 to 150,000 clones, nearly 80% of them singletons. This clone was recorded only once. The sequence derives from a woman in her twenties or thirties in good health and CMV-seronegative. The specimen was PBMCs. V gene TRBV6-1 combines with J gene TRBJ2-7, with a possible D match to TRBD1 (6 bases). CDR3 protein: CASSGFRDIVSSYEQYF. Here the CDR3 DNA reads TGTGCCAGCAGTGGATTCCGGGACATCGTGTCCTCCTACGAGCAGTACTTC.